These 14 T cell receptor beta chains came from one sample sequenced in a study of response to subunit inactivated influenza vaccine. One entry per CDR3 protein, called by TCRdb with MiXCR from the RT-PCR reads. The table includes 400,000 to 550,000 distinct CDR3 sequences, 25% detected once. Sequenced here: CD4+ T cells sorted from PBMCs, sampled around 5 days after vaccination. All receptors derive from a man aged 50 to 59 who received an inactivated influenza vaccine.

This clonotype was observed a few times. This sequence joins TRBV5-1 and TRBJ2-7; 10 positions match TRBD2. Germline loops: CDR1 SGHRS, CDR2 YFSETQ. The CDR3 extends over 15 amino acids. Unmatched junction bases numbered 2, after V lost 0 bases and J lost 2 bases. DNA for the CDR3: TGCGCCAGCAGCTTGGGTAGCGGGGGGACCTACGAGCAGTACTTC. Protein product: CASSLGSGGTYEQYF. The complete variable domain, with remaining parts taken from reference TRBV5-1 and TRBJ2-7, reads KAGVTQTPRYLIKTRGQQVTLSCSPISGHRSVSWYQQTPGQGLQFLFEYFSETQRNKGNFPGRFSGRQFSNSRSEMNVSTLELGDSALYLCASSLGSGGTYEQYFGPGTRLTVT.

This chain joins TRBV12-3 or TRBV12-4 and TRBJ2-7, with TRBD2 matching over 8 bases. Losses at the gene ends were 5 bases for V and 2 bases for J; bases not matched to a gene: 5. The CDR3 loop spans 14 amino acids. The CDR3 loop reads CASSGAGAPYEQYF. CDR3 bases: TGTGCCAGCAGTGGAGCGGGGGCCCCCTACGAGCAGTACTTC.

This chain links TRBV20-1 with TRBJ2-2; tentatively, D is TRBD1 (5 bases). The CDR3 runs to 17 residues. V dropped 5 bases and J dropped 3 bases, with 22 bases sitting between them. Germline V lookup: CDR1 DFQATT, CDR2 SNEGSKA (reference sequence). CDR3 protein: CSARPTDRPFHTGELFF. The CDR3 nucleotides read TGCAGTGCTCGGCCCACCGACAGACCCTTTCACACCGGGGAGCTGTTTTTT.

This clonotype was counted a few times. CDR3 sequence: CASSPDSSYNEQFF. CDR3 in DNA: TGCGCCAGCAGCCCAGACAGCTCCTACAATGAGCAGTTCTTC. The chain combines TRBV5-1 with TRBJ2-1; TRBD1 might be the D (5 bases). The germline CDR1 and CDR2 sequences are SGHRS and YFSETQ. CDR3 size: 14 residues. The V and J ends lost 4 bases and 0 bases respectively, with 8 bases between them.

This clonotype was counted between two and nine times. V and J are TRBV20-1 and TRBJ2-5; D possibly uses TRBD1 or TRBD2 (5 bases each). There are 14 residues in the CDR3. Germline CDR1 DFQATT, CDR2 SNEGSKA (reference sequence). The V and J ends lost 6 bases and 0 bases respectively, with 14 bases between them. The CDR3 reads CSAQPGTNQETQYF. The CDR3, as DNA: TGCAGTGCACAACCGGGGACCAACCAAGAGACCCAGTACTTC.

At least ten counts were recorded for this clonotype. The chain carries TRBV12-3 or TRBV12-4 and TRBJ1-1; 7 nucleotides align to TRBD1. The V gene end was trimmed by 5 bases and the J gene end by 2 bases; junction bases not matched to a gene: 11. This CDR3 is 16 amino acids long. Written as DNA, the CDR3 is TGTGCCAGCAGTCCTTACAGGGGCAGAACAAACACTGAAGCTTTCTTT. Encoded protein: CASSPYRGRTNTEAFF.

V usage is TRBV20-1 and J usage is TRBJ2-5; 7 bases line up with TRBD1. The CDR3 extends over 14 amino acids. Losses at the gene ends were 2 bases for V and 6 bases for J; bases not matched to a gene: 9. Germline values: CDR1 DFQATT, CDR2 SNEGSKA (reference sequence). The CDR3 bases are TGCAGTGCTAGACTCCGTAGGGGGCCTCAGACCCAGTACTTC. It encodes CSARLRRGPQTQYF.

There are many counts of this clonotype. This rearrangement joins TRBV5-5 to TRBJ2-5, with a weak D call TRBD1 (6 bases). The CDR3 consists of 13 residues. The V gene's germline CDR1 is SGHKS and CDR2 YYEKEE (reference sequence). The germline V and J ends were trimmed by 2 bases and 2 bases, with 7 bases remaining between them. The CDR3 spells CASSFGTQETQYF. CDR3 bases: TGTGCCAGCAGCTTTGGGACACAAGAGACCCAGTACTTC.

The chain is built from TRBV12-3 or TRBV12-4 and TRBJ2-1; 14 nucleotides match TRBD2. This CDR3 is 16 amino acids long. J gave up 7 bases and V 5 bases, and 7 bases lay outside the gene matches. The CDR3 DNA reads TGTGCCAGCAGTGAAGGACTAGCGGGGGGTTTGAATGAGCAGTTCTTC. It is translated as CASSEGLAGGLNEQFF.

V and J are TRBV9 and TRBJ1-5; D remains ambiguous. Trimming stripped 0 bases from V and 6 bases from J, with 10 bases between. Germline assignment: CDR1 SGDLS and CDR2 YYNGEE. The length of the CDR3 is 14 residues. The CDR3 loop reads CASSVGVEGQPQHF. The DNA for the CDR3 is TGTGCCAGCAGCGTAGGGGTTGAAGGTCAGCCCCAGCATTTT.

The rearrangement joins TRBV21-1 to TRBJ2-4. TRBV21-1 is recorded as a pseudogene. The CDR3 has 14 residues. The CDR3 loop reads CASSKRNPKNIQYF. CDR3 sequence (DNA): TGTGCCAGCAGCAAAAGAAATCCCAAAAACATTCAGTACTTC.

Only a few counts were recorded for this clonotype. This chain links TRBV10-3 with TRBJ1-1; unclear D gene. The CDR3 runs to 14 residues. Trimming took 0 bases from V and 6 from J, leaving 11 bases between them. Germline CDR1 ENHRY, CDR2 SYGVKD. CDR3 bases: TGTGCCATCAGTGAGTCCGGCATAGCATCTGAAGCTTTCTTT. Its translation is CAISESGIASEAFF.

The CDR3 coding sequence is TGCGCCAGCAGCGGCGGGGGGTCTGAAAAACTGTTTTTT. Residues: CASSGGGSEKLFF. V usage is TRBV5-1 and J usage is TRBJ1-4; D might be TRBD1 (5 bases). CDR1 SGHRS and CDR2 YFSETQ come from the germline V gene. With 4 bases removed from V and 7 bases from J, the gap between germline ends came to 11 bases. This CDR3 region has 13 residues. The whole variable domain, remainder taken from reference TRBV5-1 and TRBJ1-4, is KAGVTQTPRYLIKTRGQQVTLSCSPISGHRSVSWYQQTPGQGLQFLFEYFSETQRNKGNFPGRFSGRQFSNSRSEMNVSTLELGDSALYLCASSGGGSEKLFFGSGTQLSVL.

This clonotype showed up just a few times. The chain couples TRBV3-1 to TRBJ2-7; D is possibly TRBD2 (6 bases). The V end lost 2 bases, the J end lost 2 bases, and 13 bases lay between the germline ends. CDR1 and CDR2 from the germline V gene are LGHDT and YNNKEL (reference sequence). This CDR3 spans 15 amino acids. The CDR3: CASSQFAGTAYEQYF. CDR3 nucleotide sequence: TGTGCCAGCAGCCAATTTGCGGGGACCGCCTACGAGCAGTACTTC.